This T cell receptor (beta chain) was recovered during a study of shared clonotypes between healthy human individuals (dated by TCRdb to between 2020 and 2021). With regard to the full study: A couple of women and three men aged 18 to 49 years were included in the cohort. The study deeply sequenced blood TCR repertoires of about 5 healthy adults to estimate repertoire size and the extent of clonotype sharing between individuals. Between about 0.85 and 10 billion PBMCs per donor were obtained by leukapheresis. To increase sequencing depth and limit assay-specific biases, different laboratories used diverse techniques to prepare libraries and sequence TCR repertoires.

What the authors observed across the whole study: Because the study included only a small number of donors, the genetic and exposure-history diversity represented was limited. Sampling was restricted to blood, and TCR repertoires in tissue are likely to differ from TCR repertoires in blood. Based on pairwise subsampling, the degree of clonotype sharing among donors was expected to be affected by sequencing depth.

The germline V gene supplies CDR1 KGHSH and CDR2 LQKENI. The CDR3 numbers 15 residues from cysteine through phenylalanine. Left in the record is the CDR3 DNA by itself, 45 bases read in frame from the first base. V is trimmed back by 3 bases and J by 6 bases, and the junction contains 7 bases that no gene match accounts for. Details on this clone: The antigen this receptor binds is unknown. No qualities accompany the bases; no much larger clone lies one base away.

Donors were healthy HIV-negative adults with no recently reported acute infections or vaccinations. All donors were Caucasian adults living in Nashville, Tennessee, USA. For unsorted samples, 80 million to 100 million PBMCs were counted, and genomic DNA was extracted using the QIAamp DNA Blood Mini kit. Blood was obtained by leukapheresis, after which PBMCs were separated by Ficoll-Histopaque density gradient centrifugation and cryopreserved in liquid nitrogen vapor phase. Using the deep immunoSEQ assay, multiplex PCR amplified TCR CDR3 regions from genomic DNA. For each cell subset, the extracted genomic DNA was distributed evenly across all wells of several immunoSEQ 96-well plates, and each plate served as one replicate. For unsorted PBMC, each replicate PCR was loaded with 300 ng genomic DNA, equivalent to about 30,000 T cell genomes. Ten immunoSEQ deep assay plates were used to sequence unsorted PBMC genomic DNA. Purified libraries were quantified with a Qubit 3.0 fluorometer, sized on a Bioanalyzer 2100, and re-quantified with the KAPA Library Quantification kit. A separate single-read 150-cycle Illumina NextSeq 550 flow cell was used to sequence each immunoSEQ 96-well plate. As for the original processing: Because the immunoSEQ output included only junctional sequences and no quality scores, the filtering could not be the same as the filtering used for full-length reads. Sequences were annotated with PyIR, a Python wrapper for IgBLAST v1.9, using IMGT germline references to assign V/J genes and CDR3. Reads with weak V/J assignments (E-value above 1e-6), missing CDR3, stop codons, out-of-frame junctions, or ambiguous translated residues were removed. V3J clonotypes were defined as sequences sharing an identical inferred V gene, J gene, and CDR3 amino acid sequence. Percentage overlap between repertoires was computed as shared unique clonotypes divided by the size of the smaller repertoire. Richness of each repertoire was evaluated using RTK rarefaction, the Chao1 estimator, and Recon v2.1 estimates of unobserved clonotypes. The immuneACCESS repertoire file appears here via TCRdb, limited to in-frame rearrangements. These files lack a portion of the clones; in checked studies, under half of the deficit traces to unresolved V genes, and the cause of the others is not known. The V and J calls and clone size were taken over from that table, and D and trimming were inferred from the DNA. Here the sample has about 480,000 clones; over 75% occur a single time. The top ten constitute roughly an eighth of the sample.

The rearrangement joined TRBV18 to TRBJ2-7, and TRBD2 matches 11 of the central bases. Specimen: PBMCs. The TCR sequence derives from a woman in her thirties or forties in good health. Some clones in this sample may be carry-over from other donors' samples. The CDR3 reads as follows: CASSPSTSGSSEQYF. The DNA sequence reads TGTGCCAGCTCACCGTCAACTAGCGGGAGCTCCGAGCAGTACTTC.